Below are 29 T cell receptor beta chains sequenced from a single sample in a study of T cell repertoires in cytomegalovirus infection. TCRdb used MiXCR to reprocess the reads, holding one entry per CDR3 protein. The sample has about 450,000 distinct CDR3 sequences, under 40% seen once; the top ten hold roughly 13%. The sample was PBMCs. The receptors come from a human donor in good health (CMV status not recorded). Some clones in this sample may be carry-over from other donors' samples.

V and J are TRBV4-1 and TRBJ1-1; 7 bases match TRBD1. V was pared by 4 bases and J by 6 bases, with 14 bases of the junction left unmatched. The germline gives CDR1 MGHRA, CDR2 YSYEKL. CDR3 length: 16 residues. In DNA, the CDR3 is TGCGCCAGCAGCCCCTCCCGGACAGGTTCTCGACCTGAAGCTTTCTTT. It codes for CASSPSRTGSRPEAFF.

CDR3 in DNA: TGCAGTGCCCCAGACTGGAAACAGTACACAGATACGCAGTATTTT. This sequence encodes CSAPDWKQYTDTQYF. The V gene is TRBV20-1, the J gene TRBJ2-3; D call uncertain. Trimming shortened V by 6 bases and J by 2 bases, and 18 bases separated the two germline ends. The germline CDR1 and CDR2 sequences are DFQATT and SNEGSKA (reference sequence). The CDR3 covers 15 residues.

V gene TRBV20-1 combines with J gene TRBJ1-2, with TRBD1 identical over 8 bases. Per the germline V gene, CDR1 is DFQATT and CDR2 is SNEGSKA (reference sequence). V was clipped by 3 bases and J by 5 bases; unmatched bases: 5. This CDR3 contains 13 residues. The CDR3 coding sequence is TGCAGTGCTAGGGAGCAGGGGGCTTATGGCTACACCTTC. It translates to CSAREQGAYGYTF.

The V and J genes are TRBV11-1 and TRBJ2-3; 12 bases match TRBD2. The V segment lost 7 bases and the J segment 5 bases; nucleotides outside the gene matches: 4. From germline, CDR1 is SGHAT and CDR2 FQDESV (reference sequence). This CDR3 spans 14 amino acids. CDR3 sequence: CASNLAGGLDTQYF. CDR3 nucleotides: TGTGCCAGCAACCTAGCGGGGGGGCTAGATACGCAGTATTTT.

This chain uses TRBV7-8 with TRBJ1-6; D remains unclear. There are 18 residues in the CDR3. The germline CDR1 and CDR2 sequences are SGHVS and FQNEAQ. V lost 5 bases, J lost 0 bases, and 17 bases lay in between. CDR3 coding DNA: TGTGCCAGCAGCCCCAACGCTGTGTGGAGCTCCTATAATTCACCCCTCCACTTT. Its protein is CASSPNAVWSSYNSPLHF.

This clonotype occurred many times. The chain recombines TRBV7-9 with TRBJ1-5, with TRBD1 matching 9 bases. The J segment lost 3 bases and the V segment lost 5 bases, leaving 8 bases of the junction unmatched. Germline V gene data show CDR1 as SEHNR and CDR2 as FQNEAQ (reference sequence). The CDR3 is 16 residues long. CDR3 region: CASSPGQGSDNQPQHF. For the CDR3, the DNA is TGTGCCAGCAGCCCAGGACAGGGGAGCGACAATCAGCCCCAGCATTTT. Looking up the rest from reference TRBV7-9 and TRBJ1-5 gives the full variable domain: DTGVSQNPRHKITKRGQNVTFRCDPISEHNRLYWYRQTLGQGPEFLTYFQNEAQLEKSRLLSDRFSAERPKGSFSTLEIQRTEQGDSAMYLCASSPGQGSDNQPQHFGDGTRLSIL.

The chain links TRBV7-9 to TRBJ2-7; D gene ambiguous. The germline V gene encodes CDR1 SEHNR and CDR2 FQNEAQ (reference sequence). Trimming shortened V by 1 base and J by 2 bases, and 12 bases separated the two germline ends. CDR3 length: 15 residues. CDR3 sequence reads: CASSLEGGWAYEQYF. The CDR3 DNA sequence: TGTGCCAGCAGCTTAGAAGGTGGGTGGGCCTACGAGCAGTACTTC. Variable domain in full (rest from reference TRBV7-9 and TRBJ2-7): DTGVSQNPRHKITKRGQNVTFRCDPISEHNRLYWYRQTLGQGPEFLTYFQNEAQLEKSRLLSDRFSAERPKGSFSTLEIQRTEQGDSAMYLCASSLEGGWAYEQYFGPGTRLTVT.

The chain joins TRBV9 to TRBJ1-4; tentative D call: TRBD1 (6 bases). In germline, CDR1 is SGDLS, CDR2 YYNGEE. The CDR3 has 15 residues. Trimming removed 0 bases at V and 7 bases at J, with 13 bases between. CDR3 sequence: CASSVGGGGSEKLFF. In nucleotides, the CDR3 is TGTGCCAGCAGCGTAGGTGGAGGGGGAAGTGAAAAACTGTTTTTT. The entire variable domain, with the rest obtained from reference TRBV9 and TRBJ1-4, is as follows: DSGVTQTPKHLITATGQRVTLRCSPRSGDLSVYWYQQSLDQGLQFLIQYYNGEERAKGNILERFSAQQFPDLHSELNLSSLELGDSALYFCASSVGGGGSEKLFFGSGTQLSVL.

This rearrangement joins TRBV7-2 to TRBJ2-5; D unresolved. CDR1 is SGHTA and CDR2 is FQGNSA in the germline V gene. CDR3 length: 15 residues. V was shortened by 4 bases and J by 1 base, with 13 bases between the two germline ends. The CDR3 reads CASSSARRFQETQYF. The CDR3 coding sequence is TGTGCCAGCAGCTCGGCCCGACGCTTCCAAGAGACCCAGTACTTC.

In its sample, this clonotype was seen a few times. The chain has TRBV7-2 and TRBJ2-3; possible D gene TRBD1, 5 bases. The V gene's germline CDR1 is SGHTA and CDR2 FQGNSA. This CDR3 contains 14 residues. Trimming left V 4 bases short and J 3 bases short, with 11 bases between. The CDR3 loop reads CASSSTTATDTQYF. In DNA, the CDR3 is TGTGCCAGCAGCTCCACGACAGCGACAGATACGCAGTATTTT.

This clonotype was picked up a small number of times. The chain's CDR3 is CASSFTGGRTDTQYF. CDR3 sequence (DNA): TGTGCCAGCAGCTTTACGGGGGGGCGAACAGATACGCAGTATTTT. This chain uses TRBV7-2 with TRBJ2-3; the match to TRBD2 covers 8 bases. V shed 3 bases and J 3 bases; nucleotides not matched to a gene: 5. The CDR3 loop spans 15 amino acids. The germline V gene encodes CDR1 SGHTA and CDR2 FQGNSA.

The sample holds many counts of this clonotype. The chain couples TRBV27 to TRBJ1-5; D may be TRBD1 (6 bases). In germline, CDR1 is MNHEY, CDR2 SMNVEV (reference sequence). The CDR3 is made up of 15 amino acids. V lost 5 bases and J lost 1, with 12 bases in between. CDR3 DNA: TGTGCCAGCAGTGCAGGACAGATGAGCAATCAGCCCCAGCATTTT. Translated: CASSAGQMSNQPQHF.

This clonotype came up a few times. The CDR3 reads CASSEYTGTEQYF. CDR3 DNA: TGTGCCAGCAGTGAATACACTGGAACGGAGCAGTACTTC. J is TRBJ2-7 and V is TRBV25-1, with no clear D. Germline CDR1 reads MGHDK; CDR2 reads SYGVNS. CDR3 size: 13 residues. The V and J ends lost 0 bases and 7 bases respectively, with 10 bases between them.

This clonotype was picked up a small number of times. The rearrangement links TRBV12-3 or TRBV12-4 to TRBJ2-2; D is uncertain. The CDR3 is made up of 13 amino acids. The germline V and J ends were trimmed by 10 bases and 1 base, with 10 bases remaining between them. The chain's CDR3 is CATRDMNTGELFF. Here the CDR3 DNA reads TGTGCCACCAGAGATATGAACACCGGGGAGCTGTTTTTT.

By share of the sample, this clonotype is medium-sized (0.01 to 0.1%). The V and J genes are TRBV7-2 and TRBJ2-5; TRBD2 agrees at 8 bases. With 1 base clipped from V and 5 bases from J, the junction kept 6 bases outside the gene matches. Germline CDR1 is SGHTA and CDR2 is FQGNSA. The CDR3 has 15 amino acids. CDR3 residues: CASSLVSRGGETQYF. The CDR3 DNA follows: TGTGCCAGCAGCTTAGTATCCCGGGGGGGGGAGACCCAGTACTTC.

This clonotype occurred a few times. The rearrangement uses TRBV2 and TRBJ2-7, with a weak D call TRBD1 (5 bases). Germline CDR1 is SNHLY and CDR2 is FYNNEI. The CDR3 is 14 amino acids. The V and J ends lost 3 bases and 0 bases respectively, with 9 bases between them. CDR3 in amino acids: CASSDGRGSYEQYF. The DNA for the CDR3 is TGTGCCAGCAGTGACGGTAGGGGCTCCTACGAGCAGTACTTC.

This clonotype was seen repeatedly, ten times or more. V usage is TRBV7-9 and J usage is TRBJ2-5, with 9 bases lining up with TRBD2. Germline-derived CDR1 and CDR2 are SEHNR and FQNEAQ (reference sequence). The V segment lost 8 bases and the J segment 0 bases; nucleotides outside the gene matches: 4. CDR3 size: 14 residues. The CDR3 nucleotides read TGTGCCAGCGTTAGCGGGGGACACCAAGAGACCCAGTACTTC. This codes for CASVSGGHQETQYF.

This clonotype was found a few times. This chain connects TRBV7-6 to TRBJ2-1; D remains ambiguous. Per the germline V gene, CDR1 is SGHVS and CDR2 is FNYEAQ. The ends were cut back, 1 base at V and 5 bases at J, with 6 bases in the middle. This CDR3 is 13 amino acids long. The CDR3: CASSLGSDNEQFF. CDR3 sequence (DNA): TGTGCCAGCAGCTTAGGTAGTGACAATGAGCAGTTCTTC.

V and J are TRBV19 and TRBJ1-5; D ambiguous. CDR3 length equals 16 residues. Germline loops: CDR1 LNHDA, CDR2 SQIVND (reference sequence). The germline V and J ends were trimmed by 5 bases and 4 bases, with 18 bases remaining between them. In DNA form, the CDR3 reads TGTGCCAGTAGTCCGGTCAGAATTTCCGATAATCAGCCCCAGCATTTT. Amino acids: CASSPVRISDNQPQHF.

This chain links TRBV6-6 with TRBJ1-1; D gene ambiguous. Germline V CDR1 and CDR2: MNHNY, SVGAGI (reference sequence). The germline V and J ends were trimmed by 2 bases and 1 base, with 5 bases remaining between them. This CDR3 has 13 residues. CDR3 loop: CASSYAANTEAFF. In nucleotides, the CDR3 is TGTGCCAGCAGTTACGCGGCGAACACTGAAGCTTTCTTT.

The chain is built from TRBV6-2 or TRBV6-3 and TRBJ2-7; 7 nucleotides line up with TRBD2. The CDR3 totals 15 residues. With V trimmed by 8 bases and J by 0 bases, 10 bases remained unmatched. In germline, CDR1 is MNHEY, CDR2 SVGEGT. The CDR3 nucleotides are TGTGCCAGCTGGGGGGGAGACTACTCCTCCTACGAGCAGTACTTC. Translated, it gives CASWGGDYSSYEQYF.

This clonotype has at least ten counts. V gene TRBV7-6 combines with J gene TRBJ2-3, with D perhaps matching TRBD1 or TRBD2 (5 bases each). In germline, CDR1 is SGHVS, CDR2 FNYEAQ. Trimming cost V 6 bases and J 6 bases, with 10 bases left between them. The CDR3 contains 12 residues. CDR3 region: CASSLGDDTQYF. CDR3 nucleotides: TGTGCCAGCAGTCTAGGGGACGATACGCAGTATTTT.

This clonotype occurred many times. CDR3 region: CASSVSGTGPSHEQFF. The CDR3 nucleotides are TGTGCCAGCAGCGTCTCCGGGACAGGCCCCTCCCATGAGCAGTTCTTC. The chain carries TRBV7-2 and TRBJ2-1; the match to TRBD1 covers 8 bases. V shed 5 bases, J shed 8 bases, and the junction held 14 bases outside the gene matches. The CDR3 contains 16 residues. Germline V lookup: CDR1 SGHTA, CDR2 FQGNSA.

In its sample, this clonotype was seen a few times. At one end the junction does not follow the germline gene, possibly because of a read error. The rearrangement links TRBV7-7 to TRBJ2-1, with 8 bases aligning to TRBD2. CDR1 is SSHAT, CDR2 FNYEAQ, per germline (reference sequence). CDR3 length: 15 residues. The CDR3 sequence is CASSFREGSYNEQFF. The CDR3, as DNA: TGTGCTAGCAGCTTTCGGGAGGGGTCCTACAATGAGCAGTTCTTC.

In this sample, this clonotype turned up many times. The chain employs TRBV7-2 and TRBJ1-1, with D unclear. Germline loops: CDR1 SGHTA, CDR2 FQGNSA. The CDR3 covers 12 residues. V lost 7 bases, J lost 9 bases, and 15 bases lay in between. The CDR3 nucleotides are TGTGCCAGCACGTCCCAGAGGCCAAAAGCTTTCTTT. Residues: CASTSQRPKAFF.

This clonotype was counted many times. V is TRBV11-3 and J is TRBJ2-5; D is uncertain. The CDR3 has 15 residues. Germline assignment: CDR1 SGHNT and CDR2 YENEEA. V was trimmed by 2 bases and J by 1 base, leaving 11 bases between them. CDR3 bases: TGTGCCAGCAGCTTACGCCACCTCCCCCAAGAGACCCAGTACTTC. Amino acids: CASSLRHLPQETQYF.

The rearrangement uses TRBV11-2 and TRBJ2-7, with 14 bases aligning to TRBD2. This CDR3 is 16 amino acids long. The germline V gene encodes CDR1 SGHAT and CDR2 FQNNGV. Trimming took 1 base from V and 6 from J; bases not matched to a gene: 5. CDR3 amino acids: CASSLVGTSGGLEQYF. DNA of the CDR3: TGTGCCAGCAGCTTAGTGGGGACTAGCGGGGGTCTCGAGCAGTACTTC.

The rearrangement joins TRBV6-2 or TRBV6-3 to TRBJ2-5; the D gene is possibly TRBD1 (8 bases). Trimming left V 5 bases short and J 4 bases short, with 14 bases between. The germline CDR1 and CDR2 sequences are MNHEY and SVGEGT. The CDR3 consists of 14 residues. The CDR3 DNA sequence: TGTGCCAGCAGTCAACAGGGGGGGCGAGAGACCCAGTACTTC. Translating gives CASSQQGGRETQYF.

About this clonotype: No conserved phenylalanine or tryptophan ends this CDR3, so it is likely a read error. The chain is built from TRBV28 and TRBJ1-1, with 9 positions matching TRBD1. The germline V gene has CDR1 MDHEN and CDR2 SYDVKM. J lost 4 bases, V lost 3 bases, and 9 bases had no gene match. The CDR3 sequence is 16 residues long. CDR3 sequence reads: CASSFSDRGIGTEAFS. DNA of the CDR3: TGTGCCAGCAGTTTTTCGGACAGGGGAATTGGCACTGAAGCTTTCTCT.